The clone carrying this T cell receptor (beta chain) was seen only a few times. Its antigen is undetermined. The sample originates from a study of T cells in Graves' hyperthyroidism and ophthalmopathy. The CDR3 has 13 amino acids. Trimming took off 8 bases at V and 2 bases at J, with 13 bases between the two ends. CDR1 and CDR2 from the germline V gene are MGHDK and SYGVNS. The TCR beta CDR3 regions underwent amplification using RNA transcripts as the source. TCR CDR3 regions were first amplified by RT-PCR with HTBI primers. TCRdb re-derived calls from the multiplex PCR reads in MiXCR, one entry per CDR3 protein. Among hundreds of thousands of distinct CDR3 sequences listed, around 45% were seen once. Hyperthyroidism had been newly diagnosed in patients aged 18 to 65, and its duration was under 2 months. Diagnostic decisions used clinical symptoms, serum thyroxine and TRAb, thyroid ultrasound and orbital computed tomography.

The study's findings and limits: Through a model of 13 V-J features, ophthalmopathy was separated from stable hyperthyroidism.

The specimen sequenced was peripheral blood or thyroid tissue (not recorded which). The receptor comes from a woman aged 18-29 years with Graves' hyperthyroidism. The V call is TRBV25-1, the J call TRBJ2-7; D perhaps matches TRBD1 (5 bases). Written as DNA, the CDR3 is TGTGCCAGCGTTGGCGGCAGGGCCTACGAGCAGTACTTC. Translation gives CASVGGRAYEQYF.